The rows below give T cell receptor beta chains drawn from one sample of a study of T cells expressing NK-cell markers. TCRdb re-called the 5' RACE reads; every CDR3 protein appears as one record, without DNA. This table holds roughly 450,000 distinct CDR3 sequences. The sample consisted of blood T cells: a sorted CD56 or NKG2C T cell subset, CD4+ or CD8+ T cells, or bulk PBMC T cells (not recorded which). Receptors originate from a woman in her 50s in good health. CDR3s include the opening cysteine and the closing phenylalanine or tryptophan.

TRBJ1-2 | TRBV5-1 | CASSRGAANYGYTF
TRBJ1-1 | TRBV3-1 | CASSLAGPMNTEAFF
TRBJ2-2 | TRBV10-3 | CAIRGQGPMSNTGELFF
TRBJ2-4 | TRBV12-5 | CASALLAVAKNIQYF
TRBJ2-1 | TRBV7-9 | CASRWARGNEQFF
TRBJ1-2 | TRBV20-1 | CSATEGQGNYGYTF
TRBJ2-7 | TRBV28 | CASMERGSYEQYF
TRBJ2-1 | TRBV10-3 | CAISGDRGSPSYNEQFF
TRBJ2-1 | TRBV5-1 | CASSLDTGAGYNEQFF
TRBJ1-5 | TRBV12-3/TRBV12-4 | CASSLGTWDQPQHF
TRBJ2-1 | TRBV5-1 | CASSLGGTSGSYNEQFF
TRBJ1-4 | TRBV11-3 | CASSFYHNEKLFF
TRBJ1-1 | TRBV11-3 | CASSLSGQVGAFF
TRBJ1-6 | TRBV25-1 | CASRKPGQNNSPLHF
TRBJ2-5 | TRBV19 | CASSPSRTSGRETQYF
TRBJ1-5 | TRBV24-1 | CATSDRGWYQPQHF
TRBJ2-5 | TRBV6-1 | CASSEFGLAGEVETQYF
TRBJ2-5 | TRBV5-1 | CASSPQDSQETQYF
TRBJ2-1 | TRBV6-5 | CASSPSRYNEQFF
TRBJ2-2 | TRBV5-1 | CASSSGTSGMSGELFF
TRBJ2-3 | TRBV11-3 | CAIPFFAGEGDTQYF
TRBJ2-3 | TRBV12-5 | CASGSSARGTDTQYF
TRBJ1-5 | TRBV6-1 | CASRLVTSEQPQHF
TRBJ2-1 | TRBV10-1 | CASRASGGGYNEQFF
TRBJ1-1 | TRBV6-5 | CASARGHTEAFF
TRBJ2-1 | TRBV20-1 | CSAMTLSYNEQFF
TRBJ2-1 | TRBV5-1 | CASSSGLAGVLVSEQFF
TRBJ2-7 | TRBV7-2 | CASSLAGGAAYEQYF
TRBJ1-1 | TRBV6-6 | CASSQNPQGGGAFF
TRBJ2-1 | TRBV20-1 | CSAGLAGNNEQFF
TRBJ1-1 | TRBV5-1 | CASSQTGVQTEAFF
TRBJ2-3 | TRBV27 | CASSSPALFARDTQYF
TRBJ2-1 | TRBV7-9 | CASSLGVGVTRHPNEQFF
TRBJ1-1 | TRBV9 | CASSPRERGGTEAFF
TRBJ1-2 | TRBV7-2 | CASSTLGQGYGYTF
TRBJ2-5 | TRBV20-1 | CSAWDFGRQETQYF
TRBJ2-1 | TRBV5-4 | CASSLGDTRRAEQFF
TRBJ2-5 | TRBV27 | CASSVLGAGKETQYF
TRBJ1-1 | TRBV7-9 | CASSLGSQGGTEAFF
TRBJ2-5 | TRBV12-3/TRBV12-4 | CASSPPGGLTETQYF
TRBJ2-1 | TRBV20-1 | CSASGASGKAGNEQFF